This T cell receptor beta chain was obtained from a study of shared clonotypes between healthy human individuals. The CDR3 is 16 amino acids. CDR1 is MDHEN and CDR2 is SYDVKM in the germline V gene. With 6 bases removed from V and 4 bases from J, the gap between germline ends came to 19 bases. Sequencing used immunoSEQ multiplex PCR; TCRdb keeps in-frame clones, though not all of them. The repertoire holds some 2,400,000 clones, about 94% seen once, with roughly 0.13% in the top ten. This clonotype was sampled from a man aged 18 to 30 in good health. Source material: naive CD4+ T cells sorted from blood. Regarding subset: CD45RA+ positively selected. This chain uses TRBV28 with TRBJ2-1, with D maybe TRBD2 (6 bases). The CDR3 loop reads CASREPGPGGYNEQFF. For the CDR3, the DNA is TGTGCCAGCAGAGAACCCGGCCCCGGGGGTTACAATGAGCAGTTCTTC.